Each of the 30 T cell receptor beta chains below was sequenced from the same sample in a study of T cell clonality in common variable immunodeficiency. Findings of the study overall: Fewer deletions and N-nucleotide insertions were reportedly seen in common variable immunodeficiency TCR beta sequences.

Libraries were prepared by immunoSEQ multiplex PCR; TCRdb keeps only in-frame clonotypes and omits some of them. The data show roughly 33,000 clones, with none appearing a single time. Their recognized antigens are unknown. Sample: peripheral blood mononuclear cells. These receptors all stem from a human donor with common variable immunodeficiency.

This clone was recorded a few times. The CDR3 end lies 3 residues beyond the end of the read and is filled in from the germline J gene. V and J are TRBV2 and TRBJ2-7; TRBD2 agrees at 8 bases. Germline lookup yields CDR1 SNHLY and CDR2 FYNNEI. V was clipped by 7 bases and J by 3 bases; unmatched bases: 17. The CDR3 is 17 residues long. The sequenced CDR3 bases are TGTGCCAGCACCCCAGCAGTCTCTCGGGGACTAGTCTACGAG. As protein: CASTPAVSRGLVYE. The entire CDR3 protein is CASTPAVSRGLVYEQYF.

This clone was observed a handful of times. The CDR3 loop is CASSVGQGAYEQYF. The sequenced part of the CDR3 DNA is TGTGCCAGCAGTGTGGGACAGGGGGCCTACGAG. The V and J genes are TRBV2 and TRBJ2-7; 11 bases match TRBD1. The read is 3 residues too short to cover the CDR3 end, so that end is filled in from the germline J gene. The trim removed 4 bases at V and 2 bases at J, leaving 1 base unmatched. CDR3 size: 14 residues. The germline CDR1 and CDR2 sequences are SNHLY and FYNNEI.

This clone was detected a few times. The read terminates 3 residues ahead of where the CDR3 ends, so the germline J gene completes it. This chain connects TRBV11-2 to TRBJ2-7; 12 nucleotides agree with TRBD2. The CDR3 has 15 residues. Germline V gene data show CDR1 as SGHAT and CDR2 as FQNNGV. V lost 4 bases to trimming and J lost 0 bases; unmatched junction nucleotides: 1. CDR3 protein: CASSSGLAGSYEQYF. CDR3 DNA (partial): TGTGCCAGCAGCTCGGGACTAGCGGGCTCCTACGAG.

This clone occurred a few times. Read coverage stops 3 residues before the CDR3 terminus; the germline J gene supplies the remainder. This chain uses TRBV6-2 or TRBV6-3 with TRBJ1-5; D might be TRBD1 (6 bases). The V end was cut by 8 bases, the J end by 0 bases, with 17 bases between. Germline V lookup: CDR1 MNHEY, CDR2 SVGEGT. This CDR3 contains 16 residues. The part of the CDR3 DNA that was read is TGTGCCAGCGGCCTGCCAGGGGTTGTTAGCAATCAGCCC. Protein product: CASGLPGVVSNQP. The whole CDR3 sequence is CASGLPGVVSNQPQHF.

This clone was found a few times. The CDR3 end is not reached by the read, which stops 3 residues before it; the germline J gene fills it in. The genes are TRBV2 and TRBJ2-3, with D hard to call. V dropped 7 bases and J dropped 1 base, with 9 bases sitting between them. Germline-derived CDR1 and CDR2 are SNHLY and FYNNEI. The CDR3 spans 13 residues. CDR3 loop: CASKPSGTDTQYF. CDR3 DNA, as far as it was read: TGTGCCAGCAAGCCATCGGGCACAGATACG. The full variable domain, its missing parts supplied by reference TRBV2 and TRBJ2-3, is EPEVTQTPSHQVTQMGQEVILRCVPISNHLYFYWYRQILGQKVEFLVSFYNNEISEKSEIFDDQFSVERPDGSNFTLKIRSTKLEDSAMYFCASKPSGTDTQYFGPGTRLTVL.

This clone showed up many times. The read is 3 residues too short to cover the CDR3 end, so that end is filled in from the germline J gene. The chain recombines TRBV19 with TRBJ2-2, with D maybe TRBD1 (6 bases). Germline lookup yields CDR1 LNHDA and CDR2 SQIVND (reference sequence). Trimming removed 10 bases from V and 2 bases from J, with 14 bases in between. CDR3 size: 14 residues. CDR3 protein: CATHPQGNTGELFF. CDR3 DNA (partial): TGTGCCACCCATCCACAGGGAAACACCGGGGAG.

In the case of this clone: The CDR3 end is not reached by the read, which stops 3 residues before it; the germline J gene fills it in. J is TRBJ2-5 and V is TRBV19, with 12 bases aligning to TRBD2. The CDR3 spans 16 residues. The germline V gene has CDR1 LNHDA and CDR2 SQIVND (reference sequence). The V gene end was trimmed by 5 bases and the J gene end by 1 base; junction bases not matched to a gene: 5. CDR3 sequence: CASSPGTSGSQETQYF. The part of the CDR3 DNA that was read is TGTGCCAGTAGTCCCGGGACTAGCGGGTCCCAAGAGACC.

Concerning this clone: Read sequence stops 3 residues before the CDR3 end, and the germline J gene provides the missing end. The chain employs TRBV5-1 and TRBJ2-1; 11 bases fit TRBD2. This CDR3 has 15 residues. From germline, CDR1 is SGHRS and CDR2 YFSETQ. With V trimmed by 6 bases and J by 7 bases, 9 bases remained unmatched. CDR3 bases read: TGCGCCAGCACCTATAGCGGGGGGGCGGGTAATGAG. This gives the protein CASTYSGGAGNE. The CDR3, in full, reads CASTYSGGAGNEQFF.

This clone turned up a few times. The read finishes 3 residues shy of the CDR3 end, and the germline J gene is used to complete it. The chain combines TRBV6-1 with TRBJ2-2, with TRBD2 identical over 9 bases. Germline CDR1 MNHNS, CDR2 SASEGT. The CDR3 spans 16 residues. V trimming: 4 bases; J trimming: 1 base; junction bases outside the gene matches: 4. CDR3 DNA, as far as it was read: TGTGCCAGCAGTGGCAGCGGGGGGATGAACACCGGGGAG. Amino acids: CASSGSGGMNTGE. The full CDR3 protein reads CASSGSGGMNTGELFF.

This clone was counted ten times or more. Read coverage stops 3 residues before the CDR3 terminus; the germline J gene supplies the remainder. This rearrangement joins TRBV9 to TRBJ2-7; 8 bases map to TRBD1. J gave up 6 bases and V 7 bases, and 15 bases lay outside the gene matches. CDR3 size: 15 residues. Per germline, CDR1 SGDLS and CDR2 YYNGEE. CDR3 DNA, as far as it was read: TGTGCCAGCGATGCAGAAGGACAGGGCGGATGCGAG. Translated: CASDAEGQGGCE. The full-length CDR3 reads as CASDAEGQGGCEQYF.

This clone appeared a few times. The DNA ends 3 residues before the CDR3 does, and the rest of the CDR3 is filled in from the germline J gene. The chain is built from TRBV30 and TRBJ1-5; D is uncertain. CDR1 GTSNPN and CDR2 SVGIG come from the germline V gene (reference sequence). The length of the CDR3 is 17 residues. Deletions cut 2 bases from V and 0 bases from J, with 17 bases between. The part of the CDR3 DNA that was read is TGTGCCTGGAGTCTCGGACTACCCCACTATAGCAATCAGCCC. Its protein product is CAWSLGLPHYSNQP. The entire CDR3 protein reads CAWSLGLPHYSNQPQHF.

This clone was picked up many times. The CDR3 here is CASSPSPGQGGSGNTIYF. The CDR3 bases that were read are TGTGCCAGCTCACCCTCCCCGGGACAGGGTGGCTCTGGAAACACC. The chain recombines TRBV18 with TRBJ1-3; 9 bases match TRBD1. The CDR3 is cut off 3 residues early in the read; its end comes from the germline J gene. The CDR3 is made up of 18 amino acids. CDR1 KGHSH and CDR2 LQKENI come from the germline V gene. V was clipped by 3 bases and J by 0 bases; unmatched bases: 9.

Details on this clone: The sequenced fragment ends 3 residues before the CDR3 boundary, so the rest is inferred from the germline J gene. The genes are TRBV19 and TRBJ2-7; a weak D match, TRBD2 (7 bases). The length of the CDR3 is 14 residues. The V end was cut by 5 bases, the J end by 2 bases, with 13 bases between. The V gene's germline CDR1 is LNHDA and CDR2 SQIVND (reference sequence). CDR3 protein: CASSLGAGAYEQYF. The covered CDR3 bases are TGTGCCAGTAGTTTGGGGGCGGGAGCCTACGAG.

This clone came up many times. The sequence runs out 3 residues before the end of the CDR3; the remainder is reconstructed from the germline J gene. The V and J genes are TRBV5-1 and TRBJ2-2; D remains unclear. The CDR3 spans 13 residues. Germline assignment: CDR1 SGHRS and CDR2 YFSETQ. The ends were cut back, 6 bases at V and 4 bases at J, with 10 bases in the middle. CDR3 residues: CASTHSATGELFF. The sequenced CDR3 bases are TGCGCCAGCACCCACTCCGCCACCGGGGAG.

The sample holds many counts of this clone. The DNA ends 3 residues before the CDR3 does, and the rest of the CDR3 is filled in from the germline J gene. The rearrangement uses TRBV6-4 and TRBJ1-1; no firm D call. CDR3 length equals 14 residues. V was cut by 10 bases and J by 7 bases, with 22 bases left in between. CDR1 and CDR2 (germline): MRHNA, SNTAGT. This chain's CDR3 is CATLNLAKFLEAFF. Incomplete CDR3 DNA: TGTGCCACCCTCAACCTCGCGAAATTTCTTGAA.

This clone has just a few counts. Read sequence stops 3 residues before the CDR3 end, and the germline J gene provides the missing end. The chain is built from TRBV19 and TRBJ2-7; TRBD1 matches at 10 bases. Germline-derived CDR1 and CDR2 are LNHDA and SQIVND (reference sequence). This CDR3 comprises 13 residues. V shed 5 bases and J 3 bases; nucleotides not matched to a gene: 1. This CDR3 reads CASSGDRGYEQYF. CDR3 bases read: TGTGCCAGTAGTGGGGACAGGGGCTACGAG.

This clone showed up many times. From the germline J gene comes the end of the CDR3, since the read stops 3 residues before it. The sample has other DNA sequences that encode this CDR3 too. V usage is TRBV29-1 and J usage is TRBJ1-2; a possible D gene is TRBD1 (6 bases). This CDR3 region has 12 residues. Germline assignment: CDR1 SQVTM and CDR2 ANQGSEA. Trimming stripped 2 bases from V and 5 bases from J, with 9 bases between. CDR3 bases read: TGCAGCGTTGAATATCAGGGGTATGGC. This codes for CSVEYQGYG. The entire CDR3 is CSVEYQGYGYTF.

This clone was counted at least ten times. The read ends 3 residues early relative to the CDR3; the germline J gene fills the gap. The rearrangement joins TRBV19 to TRBJ1-5; tentative D call: TRBD1 (6 bases). CDR1 is LNHDA and CDR2 is SQIVND in the germline V gene (reference sequence). This CDR3 is built from 15 residues. V dropped 5 bases and J dropped 2 bases, with 13 bases sitting between them. CDR3 DNA (partial): TGTGCCAGTAGTCGCAGGGGAGAGGGCAATCAGCCC. Protein: CASSRRGEGNQP. Given in full, the CDR3 is CASSRRGEGNQPQHF.

This clone was counted at least ten times. Partial CDR3 DNA: TGTGCCAGCAGCTCGACAGGGGGCGCGATCGCTGAA. It yields the protein CASSSTGGAIAE. In full, the CDR3 is CASSSTGGAIAEAFF. The genes are TRBV11-2 and TRBJ1-1; 10 bases align to TRBD1. Read coverage stops 3 residues before the CDR3 terminus; the germline J gene supplies the remainder. Germline V gene lookup returns CDR1 SGHAT and CDR2 FQNNGV. The length of the CDR3 is 15 residues. With 4 bases clipped from V and 6 bases from J, the junction kept 8 bases outside the gene matches.

This clone has only a few counts. The read gets to within 3 residues of the CDR3 end, and the germline J gene fills in the rest. V usage is TRBV2 and J usage is TRBJ2-7, with TRBD2 identical over 8 bases. The CDR3 length is 14 residues. The V gene end was trimmed by 6 bases and the J gene end by 5 bases; junction bases not matched to a gene: 9. Germline assignment: CDR1 SNHLY and CDR2 FYNNEI. The CDR3 reads CASSGDSGIHEQYF. CDR3 DNA (partial): TGTGCCAGCAGCGGGGATAGCGGGATCCACGAG.

This CDR3 is CAITYRDRGFNGYTF. CDR3 DNA (partial): TGTGCCATAACGTACCGGGACAGGGGGTTCAATGGC. The chain employs TRBV2 and TRBJ1-2; 11 bases are shared with TRBD1. The read gets to within 3 residues of the CDR3 end, and the germline J gene fills in the rest. There are 15 residues in the CDR3. V was pared by 10 bases and J by 6 bases, with 13 bases of the junction left unmatched. Germline CDR1 is SNHLY and CDR2 is FYNNEI.

This clone was detected a few times. The CDR3 goes on 3 residues after the read ends, and that part is filled in from the germline J gene. The chain has TRBV30 and TRBJ1-1, with D possibly TRBD1 on 6 matching bases. The CDR3 loop spans 15 amino acids. V was cut by 2 bases and J by 0 bases, with 13 bases left in between. Germline assignment: CDR1 GTSNPN and CDR2 SVGIG (reference sequence). The chain's CDR3 is CAWSPGGSMNTEAFF. The sequenced part of the CDR3 DNA is TGTGCCTGGAGTCCGGGGGGCTCGATGAACACTGAA.

This clone was seen ten or more times. The CDR3 end lies 3 residues beyond the end of the read and is filled in from the germline J gene. The genes are TRBV7-3 and TRBJ1-1; 9 bases are a match to TRBD1. The CDR3 is 13 amino acids. CDR1 SGHTA and CDR2 FQGTGA come from the germline V gene. The covered CDR3 bases are TGTGCCAGCAGCTCTAGACAGGGGGAGTCA. It specifies CASSSRQGES. In full, the CDR3 reads CASSSRQGESAFF.

The table lists this clone with a few counts. Read coverage stops 3 residues before the CDR3 terminus; the germline J gene supplies the remainder. This sequence joins TRBV7-2 and TRBJ1-4, with D possibly matching TRBD1 (6 bases). V lost 1 base to trimming and J lost 8 bases, with 14 bases between them. This CDR3 region has 15 residues. Germline V lookup: CDR1 SGHTA, CDR2 FQGNSA. CDR3 DNA, as far as it was read: TGTGCCAGCAGCTTAGGAGGGCAGGGGTGGGAAAAA. Translating it yields CASSLGGQGWEK. The full-length CDR3 reads as CASSLGGQGWEKLFF.

This clone was recorded a few times. CDR3 residues: CASSQPYGSGNTIYF. CDR3 bases read: TGTGCCAGTAGCCAACCCTACGGGTCAGGAAACACC. The J gene is TRBJ1-3, the V gene TRBV19; D not certain. The CDR3 end lies 3 residues beyond the end of the read and is filled in from the germline J gene. V dropped 6 bases and J dropped 4 bases, with 16 bases sitting between them. The CDR3 length is 15 residues. Germline V lookup: CDR1 LNHDA, CDR2 SQIVND (reference sequence).

This clone was observed at least ten times. The read terminates 3 residues ahead of where the CDR3 ends, so the germline J gene completes it. V gene TRBV5-1 combines with J gene TRBJ1-1, with TRBD1 as a possible D gene (5 bases). This CDR3 has 15 residues. CDR1 SGHRS and CDR2 YFSETQ come from the germline V gene. Trimming stripped 5 bases from V and 3 bases from J, with 17 bases between. The chain's CDR3 is CASRLQAGGDTEAFF. The sequenced part of the CDR3 DNA is TGCGCCAGCAGACTGCAGGCCGGAGGGGACACTGAA. Full variable domain (missing parts from reference TRBV5-1 and TRBJ1-1): KAGVTQTPRYLIKTRGQQVTLSCSPISGHRSVSWYQQTPGQGLQFLFEYFSETQRNKGNFPGRFSGRQFSNSRSEMNVSTLELGDSALYLCASRLQAGGDTEAFFGQGTRLTVV.

This clone was detected a few times. The read terminates 3 residues before the CDR3 end, so the remaining end is supplied by the germline J gene. The rearrangement links TRBV11-1 to TRBJ2-5; TRBD1 might be the D (6 bases). Trimming removed 1 base at V and 1 base at J, with 10 bases between. Germline V gene lookup returns CDR1 SGHAT and CDR2 FQDESV (reference sequence). This CDR3 is 15 amino acids long. CDR3: CASSLGGLSQETQYF. CDR3 bases read: TGTGCCAGCAGCTTAGGGGGGCTGAGCCAAGAGACC.

The sample holds many counts of this clone. Read data end 3 residues before the CDR3 end; the end is taken from the germline J gene. The V and J genes are TRBV6-4 and TRBJ2-1; D is unclear. The CDR3 is 15 amino acids. Germline CDR1 is MRHNA and CDR2 is SNTAGT. The V end was cut by 4 bases, the J end by 0 bases, with 10 bases between. Here the CDR3 reads CASSGSGSSYNEQFF. Incomplete CDR3 DNA: TGTGCCAGCAGTGGATCAGGTTCCTCCTACAATGAG.

The chain's CDR3 is CAFQTGWNTEAFF. The DNA read from the CDR3 is TGTGCCTTTCAGACAGGGTGGAACACTGAA. The chain couples TRBV30 to TRBJ1-1, with 7 bases aligning to TRBD1. The read gets to within 3 residues of the CDR3 end, and the germline J gene fills in the rest. After removal of 7 bases from V and 1 base from J, the junction contained 6 bases not matched to a gene. The CDR3 consists of 13 residues. Germline V gene sequence: CDR1 GTSNPN, CDR2 SVGIG (reference sequence). Combining the CDR3 with reference TRBV30 and TRBJ1-1 gives the whole variable domain SQTIHQWPATLVQPVGSPLSLECTVEGTSNPNLYWYRQAAGRGLQLLFYSVGIGQISSEVPQNLSASRPQDRQFILSSKKLLLSDSGFYLCAFQTGWNTEAFFGQGTRLTVV.

A note on this clone: The read ends 3 residues early relative to the CDR3; the germline J gene fills the gap. The chain joins TRBV30 to TRBJ1-6; D gene ambiguous. This CDR3 has 11 residues. CDR1 and CDR2 from the germline V gene are GTSNPN and SVGIG (reference sequence). V lost 2 bases to trimming and J lost 6 bases, with 2 bases between them. The CDR3 protein is CAWSLNSPLHF. The DNA read from the CDR3 is TGTGCCTGGAGTCTTAATTCACCC.